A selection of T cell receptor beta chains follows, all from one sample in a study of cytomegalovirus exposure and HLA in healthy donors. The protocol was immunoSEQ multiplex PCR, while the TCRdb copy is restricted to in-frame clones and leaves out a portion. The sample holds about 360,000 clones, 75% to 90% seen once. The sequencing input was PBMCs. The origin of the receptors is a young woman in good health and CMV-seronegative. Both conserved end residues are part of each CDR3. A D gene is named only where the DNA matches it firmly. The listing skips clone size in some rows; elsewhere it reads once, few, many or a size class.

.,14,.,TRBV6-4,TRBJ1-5,CASSDSISGEPQHF,TGTGCCAGCAGTGACTCGATATCCGGGGAGCCCCAGCATTTT
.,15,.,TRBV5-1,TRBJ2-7,CASSLVVGGSNEQYF,TGCGCCAGCAGCTTGGTGGTGGGGGGTTCCAACGAGCAGTACTTC
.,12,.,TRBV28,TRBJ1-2,CASRHPQYGYTF,TGTGCCAGCAGGCACCCCCAGTATGGCTACACCTTC
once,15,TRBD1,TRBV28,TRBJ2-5,CASSLERGLRETQYF,TGTGCCAGCAGTCTAGAGAGGGGGCTGCGAGAGACCCAGTACTTC
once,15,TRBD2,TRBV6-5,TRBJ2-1,CASSPSSGGSDEQFF,TGTGCCAGCAGCCCATCTAGCGGGGGAAGCGATGAGCAGTTCTTC
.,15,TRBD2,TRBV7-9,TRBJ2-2,CASSLPSGNTGELFF,TGTGCCAGCAGCTTACCTAGCGGGAACACCGGGGAGCTGTTTTTT
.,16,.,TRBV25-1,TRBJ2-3,CASSETASVFSDTQYF,TGTGCCAGCAGTGAAACGGCTAGCGTCTTTTCGGATACGCAGTATTTT
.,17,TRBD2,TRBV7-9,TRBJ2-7,CASSSTRGLAGGPEQYF,TGTGCCAGCAGCTCGACCCGGGGACTAGCGGGGGGCCCCGAGCAGTACTTC
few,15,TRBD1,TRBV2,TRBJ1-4,CASSNQGQWGEKLFF,TGTGCCAGCAGTAATCAGGGACAGTGGGGTGAAAAACTGTTTTTT
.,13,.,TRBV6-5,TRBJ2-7,CASSHGGGGEQYF,TGTGCCAGCAGTCACGGTGGGGGAGGCGAGCAGTACTTC